This section outlines one TCR beta chain sequence together with its context. This clone has only a few counts. Its antigen specificity is not known. It has no much larger one-base neighbor in the sample; base qualities were not kept. TCR CDR3 regions were amplified from genomic DNA by multiplex PCR using the deep immunoSEQ assay. Extracted genomic DNA from each cell subset was spread evenly across all wells of several immunoSEQ 96-well plates, with each plate serving as a replicate. For sorted subsets, 150 to 200 ng genomic DNA, equal to about 30,000 T cell genomes, was loaded into each replicate PCR. Purified libraries were measured with a Qubit 3.0 fluorometer, size-checked on a Bioanalyzer 2100, and measured again with the KAPA Library Quantification kit. Every immunoSEQ 96-well plate was sequenced on a dedicated single-read 150-cycle Illumina NextSeq 550 flow cell. The paper's data handling went like this. Because the immunoSEQ output held only junctional sequences and lacked quality scores, the filtering could not match the filtering applied to full-length reads. Sequences were annotated with PyIR, a Python wrapper for IgBLAST v1.9, and V/J genes and CDR3 were assigned using IMGT germline references. Reads were filtered out if the reads had weak V/J assignments (E-value above 1e-6), no CDR3, stop codons, out-of-frame junctions, or ambiguous translated residues. V3J clonotypes were defined by identical inferred V gene, J gene, and CDR3 amino acid sequence. Percentage overlap between repertoires was calculated by dividing the number of shared unique clonotypes by the size of the smaller repertoire. Repertoire richness was assessed with RTK rarefaction, the Chao1 estimator, and Recon v2.1 estimates of unobserved clonotypes. Generation probabilities for all TCRbeta clonotypes obtained by the gDNA method from a few donors were computed using OLGA. The immuneACCESS repertoire file appears here via TCRdb, limited to in-frame rearrangements. These files lack a portion of the clones; in checked studies, under half of the deficit traces to unresolved V genes, and the cause of the others is not known. V and J calls plus clone size are reproduced from that table; the DNA served to infer D and trimming. The sample table holds about 1 million clones, of which approximately 72% were seen once. The ten largest clones capture 1.4% of the sample.

The data belong to a study of shared clonotypes between healthy human individuals (dated by TCRdb to about 2020). In terms of the full investigation: The cohort comprised two women and a few men aged 18 to 49 years. For each donor, CD4 naive and CD4 memory were each run on three plates, CD8 naive on two plates, and CD8 memory on one plate. Leukapheresis yielded between about 0.85 and 9 billion PBMCs per donor. To increase sequencing depth and limit assay-specific biases, TCR repertoire library preparation and sequencing were carried out by different laboratories using diverse techniques. The study deeply sequenced blood TCR repertoires of five healthy adults to estimate repertoire size and the extent of clonotype sharing between individuals. Overall results and qualifications from the work: Naive subsets generally had larger estimated clonotype richness than memory subsets. Across several donors, about 5% of naive CD4, around 3.3% of naive CD8, 2% to 2.5% of memory CD4, and about 0.4% of memory CD8 clonotypes were shared. The small number of donors limited the genetic and exposure-history diversity represented. Higher generation probabilities were observed for clonotypes shared by all four sorted-subset donors than for non-shared clonotypes. Even with the large sequencing depth, rarefaction of the sorted-subset datasets indicated that sequencing was incomplete. Pairwise subsampling indicated that sequencing depth was expected to affect the degree of clonotype sharing among donors. Sampling was restricted to blood, and TCR repertoires in tissues likely differ from the TCR repertoires found in blood.

The donors were healthy, HIV-negative adults with no recently reported acute infections or vaccinations. Only Caucasian adults living in Nashville, Tennessee, USA were represented among the donors. CD4+ T cells were enriched by magnetic negative selection; naive cells were then positively selected on CD45RA, and the negative fraction formed the memory subset. Blood was collected by leukapheresis, and PBMCs were isolated by Ficoll-Histopaque density gradient centrifugation and then cryopreserved in liquid nitrogen vapor phase. Purity and quantity of every magnetically sorted T cell population were checked by analytical flow cytometry. Each sorted fraction had its genomic DNA isolated and then quantified by UV absorbance on a Nanodrop 2000c. The CDR3 measures 16 amino acids from cysteine to phenylalanine. Kept here is only the CDR3 DNA, which spans 48 bases and is read in frame from base 1. V and J lose 4 bases and 1 base, and a span of 15 bases separates them. The germline V gene (reference sequence) yields SGHNT for CDR1 and YYREEE for CDR2.

The source is a man between 18 and 29 years old in good health. The chain was built from TRBV5-4 and TRBJ2-1, with the D gene call left open. Sequenced input: memory CD4+ T cells sorted from blood. The cell subset or site label of this sample denotes: CD45RA-negative fraction. The DNA sequence reads TGTGCCAGCAGCGTGGGCCTACCTGGGTCCTACAATGAGCAGTTCTTC. Its protein is CASSVGLPGSYNEQFF.